These 32 T cell receptor beta chains were sequenced from one sample in a study of T cell responses to AZD1222 COVID-19 vaccine. Generated by immunoSEQ multiplex PCR, the TCRdb table keeps only in-frame clones and is missing some. The sample has 180,000 or so clones; approximately 92% are singletons. The sequencing used peripheral blood, collected on day 0 of AZD1222 vaccination. The source is an adult in good health.

The chain has TRBV18 and TRBJ1-3; 8 bases are shared with TRBD1. The trim removed 4 bases at V and 0 bases at J, leaving 11 bases unmatched. This CDR3 has 18 residues. Germline V gene sequence: CDR1 KGHSH, CDR2 LQKENI. As DNA, the CDR3 is TGTGCCAGCTCACATACCAGGGACAGGCCTAGCTCTGGAAACACCATATATTTT. It is translated as CASSHTRDRPSSGNTIYF.

The chain links TRBV29-1 to TRBJ2-1; D is perhaps TRBD2 (6 bases). The CDR3 runs to 12 residues. V lost 6 bases, J lost 6 bases, and 12 bases lay in between. Germline values: CDR1 SQVTM, CDR2 ANQGSEA. In DNA form, the CDR3 reads TGCAGCGTCTTAGCGGCTGTCAATGAGCAGTTCTTC. Translating gives CSVLAAVNEQFF.

V is TRBV1 and J is TRBJ2-1; the table calls TRBD2, which could not be checked here. TRBV1 is shown as a pseudogene. This CDR3 has 17 residues. CDR3 sequence: CTSSQDDAERIYNEQFF. For the CDR3, the DNA is TGCACCAGCAGCCAAGACGACGCTGAGCGGATTTACAATGAGCAGTTCTTC.

This sequence joins TRBV7-2 and TRBJ2-1; D is perhaps TRBD2 (5 bases). Germline CDR1 SGHTA, CDR2 FQGNSA. The CDR3 is made up of 16 amino acids. V gave up 5 bases and J gave up 0 bases, with 14 bases separating them. The CDR3 region has the DNA TGTGCCAGCAGCCCCGAGAAGGAGGTCTCCTACAATGAGCAGTTCTTC. Amino acid sequence: CASSPEKEVSYNEQFF. Full variable domain (missing parts from reference TRBV7-2 and TRBJ2-1): GAGVSQSPSNKVTEKGKDVELRCDPISGHTALYWYRQSLGQGLEFLIYFQGNSAPDKSGLPSDRFSAERTGGSVSTLTIQRTQQEDSAVYLCASSPEKEVSYNEQFFGPGTRLTVL.

The genes are TRBV7-9 and TRBJ1-4; TRBD1 might be the D (6 bases). The CDR3 contains 17 residues. Deletions cut 0 bases from V and 8 bases from J, with 19 bases between. CDR1 is SEHNR and CDR2 is FQNEAQ in the germline V gene (reference sequence). The DNA for the CDR3 is TGTGCCAGCAGCTTAGCGCTTGGAAGGGGGATTGGGGAAAAACTGTTTTTT. The encoded protein is CASSLALGRGIGEKLFF.

Only one count was recorded for this clone. The chain joins TRBV5-1 to TRBJ1-5; D not certain. Germline V CDR1 and CDR2: SGHRS, YFSETQ. Trimming stripped 4 bases from V and 4 bases from J, with 15 bases between. The CDR3 runs 15 residues. CDR3 protein: CASSPVGGRNQPQHF. The CDR3 nucleotides are TGCGCCAGCAGCCCCGTAGGAGGGAGGAATCAGCCCCAGCATTTT.

J is TRBJ2-2 and V is TRBV5-1, with 11 positions matching TRBD1. The germline gives CDR1 SGHRS, CDR2 YFSETQ. The V segment lost 3 bases and the J segment 7 bases; nucleotides outside the gene matches: 2. The CDR3 extends over 14 amino acids. This CDR3 reads CASSWDRGDGELFF. The CDR3 nucleotides are TGCGCCAGCAGCTGGGACAGGGGGGACGGGGAGCTGTTTTTT.

The rearrangement joins TRBV6-5 to TRBJ1-2, with 7 bases identical to TRBD1. The V gene's germline CDR1 is MNHEY and CDR2 SVGAGI. The CDR3 runs to 14 residues. V was pared by 5 bases and J by 6 bases, with 9 bases of the junction left unmatched. CDR3 in DNA: TGTGCCAGCAGTCAGAATCTCGGGACAGATGGCTACACCTTC. This codes for CASSQNLGTDGYTF.

The rearrangement uses TRBV11-2 and TRBJ2-6, with D possibly being TRBD1 (5 bases). The germline V and J ends were trimmed by 4 bases and 3 bases, with 13 bases remaining between them. The germline V gene encodes CDR1 SGHAT and CDR2 FQNNGV. The CDR3 contains 16 residues. The CDR3 here is CASSSDRSFGANVLTF. CDR3 nucleotide sequence: TGTGCCAGCAGCTCCGACAGAAGCTTTGGGGCCAACGTCCTGACTTTC.

V usage is TRBV15 and J usage is TRBJ1-5, with D unclear. There are 15 residues in the CDR3. Trimming stripped 0 bases from V and 0 bases from J, with 6 bases between. Per germline, CDR1 LNHNV and CDR2 YYDKDF (reference sequence). The CDR3 sequence is CATSRDLDSNQPQHF. CDR3 bases: TGTGCCACCAGCAGAGATCTGGATAGCAATCAGCCCCAGCATTTT. The variable domain in full, with the rest retrieved from reference TRBV15 and TRBJ1-5, is DAMVIQNPRYQVTQFGKPVTLSCSQTLNHNVMYWYQQKSSQAPKLLFHYYDKDFNNEADTPDNFQSRRPNTSFCFLDIRSPGLGDTAMYLCATSRDLDSNQPQHFGDGTRLSIL.

The chain recombines TRBV29-1 with TRBJ1-1, with a weak D call TRBD1 (5 bases). This CDR3 is 14 amino acids long. Trimming pared 4 bases from V and 1 base from J, leaving 13 bases between. Germline loops: CDR1 SQVTM, CDR2 ANQGSEA. The CDR3 DNA sequence: TGCAGCGTTGTTGGGACGACAGCGAACACTGAAGCTTTCTTT. Protein: CSVVGTTANTEAFF.

The J gene is TRBJ2-7, the V gene TRBV2, with 9 bases fitting TRBD2. The V and J ends lost 5 bases and 4 bases, in that order; junction bases with no gene match: 12. Germline loops: CDR1 SNHLY, CDR2 FYNNEI. The CDR3 extends over 16 amino acids. CDR3 in DNA: TGTGCCAGCAGTCGTACACCGGGACTAGCTGAGTACGAGCAGTACTTC. Protein sequence: CASSRTPGLAEYEQYF.

This chain links TRBV7-8 with TRBJ1-2; a possible D gene is TRBD1 (5 bases). The germline V gene encodes CDR1 SGHVS and CDR2 FQNEAQ. The V gene lost 5 bases and the J gene lost 8 bases, with 27 bases spanning the gap. The CDR3 is 17 amino acids. The CDR3: CASSPIQGVGIRQGYTF. The CDR3 DNA is TGTGCCAGCAGCCCTATTCAAGGGGTGGGAATACGGCAAGGCTACACCTTC.

The V gene is TRBV6-6, the J gene TRBJ1-5; a weak D match, TRBD1 (5 bases). The V and J ends lost 2 bases and 9 bases respectively, with 8 bases between them. Germline CDR1 is MNHNY and CDR2 is SVGAGI (reference sequence). The CDR3 length is 12 residues. CDR3 DNA sequence: TGTGCCAGCAGTTACGTACAGGCGCCCCAGCATTTT. It translates to CASSYVQAPQHF.

This clone showed up just a few times. The chain combines TRBV21-1 with TRBJ1-4; the table calls TRBD1, which could not be checked here. TRBV21-1 is tagged as a pseudogene. This CDR3 contains 15 residues. The CDR3 region is CASSRDSLSNEKLFF. The DNA of the CDR3 is TGTGCCAGCAGCAGGGACAGCCTATCTAATGAAAAACTGTTTTTT.

This chain joins TRBV29-1 and TRBJ2-1; no clear D. The CDR3 runs 14 residues. Deletions cut 4 bases from V and 4 bases from J, with 14 bases between. Per germline, CDR1 SQVTM and CDR2 ANQGSEA. The CDR3 nucleotides are TGCAGCGTTGGAGAGGTGATCCCATACAATGAGCAGTTCTTC. It specifies CSVGEVIPYNEQFF.

The rearrangement joins TRBV24-1 to TRBJ2-2, with 7 bases fitting TRBD1. The V gene end was trimmed by 2 bases and the J gene end by 1 base; junction bases not matched to a gene: 6. The CDR3 extends over 17 amino acids. The germline CDR1 and CDR2 sequences are KGHDR and SFDVKD. The CDR3 DNA follows: TGTGCCACCAGTGATTCCCGGGGACAGCTGAACACCGGGGAGCTGTTTTTT. It translates to CATSDSRGQLNTGELFF.

The chain combines TRBV10-3 with TRBJ1-3, with D hard to call. The CDR3 loop spans 12 amino acids. Germline V CDR1 and CDR2: ENHRY, SYGVKD. V was cut by 10 bases and J by 2 bases, with 9 bases left in between. The DNA for the CDR3 is TGTGCCACGCAAAAAGCTGGAAACACCATATATTTT. As protein: CATQKAGNTIYF.

The CDR3 nucleotides read TGCGCCAGCAGCCCGGTAAACGTAGCGGGTTTACCCGGGGAGCTGTTTTTT. Its protein product is CASSPVNVAGLPGELFF. The chain carries TRBV5-1 and TRBJ2-2; 7 bases align to TRBD2. Trimming removed 4 bases from V and 6 bases from J; junction bases left unmatched: 15. This CDR3 region has 17 residues. Germline loops: CDR1 SGHRS, CDR2 YFSETQ.

The rearrangement links TRBV6-2 or TRBV6-3 to TRBJ1-1, with D uncertain. V shed 2 bases and J shed 0 bases, with 7 bases lying between them. The CDR3 runs 14 residues. Germline CDR1 is MNHEY and CDR2 is SVGEGT. The CDR3 sequence: CASSYGSMNTEAFF. The CDR3 DNA reads TGTGCCAGCAGTTACGGGTCAATGAACACTGAAGCTTTCTTT.

This rearrangement joins TRBV7-2 to TRBJ2-7, with 7 positions matching TRBD1. CDR3 length equals 13 residues. V lost 4 bases to trimming and J lost 2 bases; unmatched junction nucleotides: 2. Germline V gene sequence: CDR1 SGHTA, CDR2 FQGNSA. CDR3 amino acids: CASSWGQPYEQYF. The CDR3 nucleotides are TGTGCCAGCAGCTGGGGACAGCCCTACGAGCAGTACTTC.

The chain employs TRBV18 and TRBJ1-1, with 9 positions matching TRBD1. CDR3 size: 14 residues. Per germline, CDR1 KGHSH and CDR2 LQKENI. The trim removed 3 bases at V and 2 bases at J, leaving 1 base unmatched. CDR3 sequence: CASSPDRGNTEAFF. The CDR3 DNA reads as TGTGCCAGCTCACCGGACAGGGGAAACACTGAAGCTTTCTTT.

V gene TRBV6-1 combines with J gene TRBJ1-4; D ambiguous. Germline V CDR1 and CDR2: MNHNS, SASEGT. The CDR3 loop spans 15 amino acids. Deletions cut 1 base from V and 5 bases from J, with 11 bases between. The CDR3 nucleotides read TGTGCCAGCAGTGAAGGGGCCGGTTACAATGAAAAACTGTTTTTT. This gives the protein CASSEGAGYNEKLFF.

The chain combines TRBV9 with TRBJ2-7; TRBD2 matches 12 bases. CDR3 size: 19 residues. CDR1 and CDR2 (germline): SGDLS, YYNGEE. V lost 0 bases, J lost 3 bases, and 13 bases stayed unmatched. The CDR3, as DNA: TGTGCCAGCAGCGTAGGAAGGGGGACTAGCGGGTACGGGGACTACGAGCAGTACTTC. Translating gives CASSVGRGTSGYGDYEQYF. Complete variable domain (other parts from reference TRBV9 and TRBJ2-7): DSGVTQTPKHLITATGQRVTLRCSPRSGDLSVYWYQQSLDQGLQFLIQYYNGEERAKGNILERFSAQQFPDLHSELNLSSLELGDSALYFCASSVGRGTSGYGDYEQYFGPGTRLTVT.

The CDR3 nucleotides are TGTGCCAGCAGCCGGACCCTGGGTAGCAATCAGCCCCAGCATTTT. Encoded protein: CASSRTLGSNQPQHF. The chain has TRBV2 and TRBJ1-5; the D is unclear. The V end was cut by 6 bases, the J end by 0 bases, with 12 bases between. The CDR3 length is 15 residues. Germline V gene lookup returns CDR1 SNHLY and CDR2 FYNNEI. Supplemented by reference TRBV2 and TRBJ1-5, the full variable domain reads EPEVTQTPSHQVTQMGQEVILRCVPISNHLYFYWYRQILGQKVEFLVSFYNNEISEKSEIFDDQFSVERPDGSNFTLKIRSTKLEDSAMYFCASSRTLGSNQPQHFGDGTRLSIL.

V and J are TRBV12-5 and TRBJ2-2; 7 bases match TRBD1. Germline CDR1 and CDR2: LGHNT and FRNRAP. Unmatched junction bases numbered 5, after V lost 5 bases and J lost 2 bases. CDR3 length: 15 amino acids. The CDR3 sequence is CASGVTGPNTGELFF. CDR3 nucleotide sequence: TGTGCTAGTGGTGTGACAGGGCCCAACACCGGGGAGCTGTTTTTT.

V and J are TRBV6-5 and TRBJ1-5; D is perhaps TRBD1 (6 bases). V was trimmed by 3 bases and J by 6 bases, leaving 12 bases between them. The V gene's germline CDR1 is MNHEY and CDR2 SVGAGI. This CDR3 has 14 residues. CDR3 region: CASSYSSGAQPQHF. The CDR3 region has the DNA TGTGCCAGCAGTTATAGTTCAGGGGCTCAGCCCCAGCATTTT.

This sequence joins TRBV29-1 and TRBJ1-1; no reliable D call. This CDR3 has 15 amino acids. Germline-derived CDR1 and CDR2 are SQVTM and ANQGSEA. V shed 2 bases and J shed 1 base, with 14 bases lying between them. For the CDR3, the DNA is TGCAGCGTTGAATGGACGCGCCGAAAGAACACTGAAGCTTTCTTT. It is translated as CSVEWTRRKNTEAFF.

V gene TRBV4-2 combines with J gene TRBJ2-1, with TRBD2 matching 9 bases. The CDR3 sequence is 20 residues long. Germline CDR1 is LGHNA and CDR2 is YNFKEQ. J gave up 0 bases and V 7 bases, and 19 bases lay outside the gene matches. CDR3 sequence: CASNPGASGTSYSSYNEQFF. The CDR3 DNA sequence: TGTGCCAGCAACCCAGGGGCTAGCGGGACGTCCTATAGCTCCTACAATGAGCAGTTCTTC.

The chain combines TRBV7-9 with TRBJ2-7; either TRBD1 or TRBD2 may supply D (5 bases each). Per germline, CDR1 SEHNR and CDR2 FQNEAQ (reference sequence). This CDR3 is built from 16 residues. V dropped 1 base and J dropped 6 bases, with 19 bases sitting between them. CDR3 nucleotide sequence: TGTGCCAGCAGCTTAGAAGTATGGGGGAGCGAAGGCGAGCAGTACTTC. It encodes CASSLEVWGSEGEQYF.

This clone was seen a few times. CDR3 sequence reads: CASSSPAGQPVSGNTIYF. The DNA of the CDR3 is TGCGCCAGCAGCTCACCCGCGGGACAGCCGGTCTCTGGAAACACCATATATTTT. The chain uses TRBV4-1 and TRBJ1-3; 7 positions match TRBD1. The CDR3 is made up of 18 amino acids. V was clipped by 5 bases and J by 0 bases; unmatched bases: 13. The V gene's germline CDR1 is MGHRA and CDR2 YSYEKL.

This sequence joins TRBV19 and TRBJ2-5; TRBD2 agrees at 13 bases. Germline loops: CDR1 LNHDA, CDR2 SQIVND (reference sequence). This CDR3 is built from 15 residues. J was trimmed by 5 bases and V by 4 bases; bases with no gene match: 4. CDR3 sequence (DNA): TGTGCCAGTAGTACTCAGACTAGCGGGGGGGAGACCCAGTACTTC. Amino acid sequence: CASSTQTSGGETQYF. The whole variable domain, filled in from reference TRBV19 and TRBJ2-5, reads DGGITQSPKYLFRKEGQNVTLSCEQNLNHDAMYWYRQDPGQGLRLIYYSQIVNDFQKGDIAEGYSVSREKKESFPLTVTSAQKNPTAFYLCASSTQTSGGETQYFGPGTRLLVL.